A selection of T cell receptor beta chains follows, all from one sample in a study of cytomegalovirus exposure and HLA in healthy donors. Sequenced by immunoSEQ multiplex PCR; TCRdb stores in-frame clones only, minus some. The repertoire includes some 120,000 clones, about 90% of them detected once, and approximately 3.5% sits in the top ten. The sample was PBMCs. These receptors all stem from a man aged 25-45 years in good health and CMV-seronegative. The CDR3 runs from the conserved cysteine through the conserved F or W. The D gene is left open where the match is weak. The size of a clone is reported for some rows only, either as once, few or many, or as a class for expanded clones.

>15|NA|NA|TRBV7-2|TRBJ2-1
TGTGCCAGCAGCTTAGAAATTAGCTCCTACAATGAGCAGTTCTTC
CASSLEISSYNEQFF
>16|NA|NA|TRBV11-1|TRBJ2-5
TGTGCCAGCAGCTTAGGGTCAGGGAGGTACCAAGAGACCCAGTACTTC
CASSLGSGRYQETQYF
>16|NA|few|TRBV7-9|TRBJ2-1
TGTGCCAGCAGCCAAAGAGGACAGATCCATTACAATGAGCAGTTCTTC
CASSQRGQIHYNEQFF
>14|NA|few|TRBV10-1|TRBJ1-5
TGCGCCAGCAGTGAGTCGGAGGGAACTCAGCCCCAGCATTTT
CASSESEGTQPQHF
>13|NA|NA|TRBV29-1|TRBJ2-2
TGCAGCGTTGGGTACTTGAACACCGGGGAGCTGTTTTTT
CSVGYLNTGELFF
>15|TRBD1|NA|TRBV19|TRBJ1-2
TGTGCCACCAAACCGGGACAGGGCGGCGACTATGGCTACACCTTC
CATKPGQGGDYGYTF
>17|NA|NA|TRBV7-8|TRBJ1-3
TGTGCCAGCAGCTTAGGGCAGGGAAGCGGGACTGGAAACACCATATATTTT
CASSLGQGSGTGNTIYF
>15|TRBD1|NA|TRBV4-2|TRBJ2-2
TGTGCCAGCAGCCCCCGGGACAGGGGCACCGGGGAGCTGTTTTTT
CASSPRDRGTGELFF
>14|NA|NA|TRBV10-3|TRBJ1-1
TGTGCCATCAGTGAGAGGACACAGAACACTGAAGCTTTCTTT
CAISERTQNTEAFF
>14|NA|NA|TRBV11-3|TRBJ1-1
TGTGCCAGCAGCCCGAGTCGGGAAGGCACTGAAGCTTTCTTT
CASSPSREGTEAFF
>15|NA|NA|TRBV7-8|TRBJ1-4
TGTGCCAGCAGCTTAGGGGCCCGTCAGGCGGAAAAACTGTTTTTT
CASSLGARQAEKLFF
>17|TRBD1|NA|TRBV9|TRBJ1-6
TGTGCCAGTGCCGAAGGGGACAGGGGGTCCTATAATTCACCCCTCCACTTT
CASAEGDRGSYNSPLHF
>20|TRBD2|NA|TRBV4-2|TRBJ2-1
TGTGCCAGCAGCCAAGATCACGCGACTAGCGGGGGGGGTCCCCTTGATGAGCAGTTCTTC
CASSQDHATSGGGPLDEQFF
>14|TRBD1|NA|TRBV2|TRBJ1-1
TGTGCCACCACTTCTTCCCGACAGGGCCCGCACGCTTTCTTT
CATTSSRQGPHAFF
>13|TRBD1|NA|TRBV5-4|TRBJ1-2
TGTGCCAGCAGTCCCGGGACAGGGAAGGGCTACACCTTC
CASSPGTGKGYTF
>15|NA|NA|TRBV13|TRBJ1-2
TGTGCCAGCAGGGGGGCGCACACAGCGAAATATGGCTACACCTTC
CASRGAHTAKYGYTF
>16|NA|NA|TRBV28|TRBJ2-3
TGTGCCAGCAGTTTAGTTATCGGCGGGAGCACAGATACGCAGTATTTT
CASSLVIGGSTDTQYF
>12|NA|NA|TRBV9|TRBJ1-2
TGTGCCAGCAGCGATACAGGCTATGGCTACACCTTC
CASSDTGYGYTF
>16|TRBD2|NA|TRBV5-6|TRBJ2-3
TGTGCCAGCAGCGGTCAAGGTCGGGGGGGCACAGATACGCAGTATTTT
CASSGQGRGGTDTQYF
>13|NA|NA|TRBV10-3|TRBJ1-1
TGTGCCATCCTGGACCCGGGGGACACTGAAGCTTTCTTT
CAILDPGDTEAFF
>14|NA|NA|TRBV7-9|TRBJ2-5
TGTGCCAGCAGCTTTAGTACAGTTGGAGAGACCCAGTACTTC
CASSFSTVGETQYF
>13|NA|NA|TRBV29-1|TRBJ1-1
TGCAGCGTTGGGAACAGGATTAGCACTGAAGCTTTCTTT
CSVGNRISTEAFF
>15|TRBD1|NA|TRBV5-4|TRBJ2-5
TGTGCCAGCAGCCTGACAGGGCGCCTCGGGGAGACCCAGTACTTC
CASSLTGRLGETQYF
>13|NA|NA|TRBV5-1|TRBJ1-2
TGCGCCAGCAGCTTGTCAGGGGACTATGGCTACACCTTC
CASSLSGDYGYTF
>16|TRBD1|NA|TRBV6-6|TRBJ1-5
TGTGCCAGCAGTCGCCTTCGACAGGGAGGCAATCAGCCCCAGCATTTT
CASSRLRQGGNQPQHF
>15|NA|NA|TRBV4-1|TRBJ1-2
TGCGCCAGCAGCCAAGTAGGCAGGGCGAACTATGGCTACACCTTC
CASSQVGRANYGYTF
>14|NA|NA|TRBV7-9|TRBJ2-7
TGTGCCAGCAGCTTCTCAGGGCTTAACTACGAGCAGTACTTC
CASSFSGLNYEQYF
>12|TRBD1|few|TRBV2|TRBJ2-2
TGTGCCAGCAACGACAGGGACGGGGAGCTGTTTTTT
CASNDRDGELFF
>15|NA|NA|TRBV27|TRBJ2-1
TGTGCCAGCAGTCAAGGGCCGGGGTACTACAATGAGCAGTTCTTC
CASSQGPGYYNEQFF
>14|NA|NA|TRBV6-1|TRBJ1-4
TGTGCCAGCAGTGACGGGTCCCTAGATGAAAAACTGTTTTTT
CASSDGSLDEKLFF
>15|NA|NA|TRBV6-5|TRBJ1-1
TGTGCCAGCACACGCCAGAGCAGGGCTAACACTGAAGCTTTCTTT
CASTRQSRANTEAFF
>16|NA|NA|TRBV15|TRBJ1-2
TGTGCCACCAGCAGGCTCGCGTCGGGTTCCCTCTATGGCTACACCTTC
CATSRLASGSLYGYTF
>16|TRBD1|NA|TRBV10-3|TRBJ1-2
TGTGCCATCAGTGATCAGACAGGGCGAGCTAACTATGGCTACACCTTC
CAISDQTGRANYGYTF
>15|TRBD1|NA|TRBV5-1|TRBJ1-4
TGCGCCAGCCAATTACGACAGGGGTATAATGAAAAACTGTTTTTT
CASQLRQGYNEKLFF
>17|TRBD2|NA|TRBV4-2|TRBJ2-3
TGTGCCAGCAGCCGGGGACTAGCGGGGGGGCGGACAGATACGCAGTATTTT
CASSRGLAGGRTDTQYF
>13|NA|NA|TRBV29-1|TRBJ2-7
TGCAGCGTTGGCCGCGAGCCGGGATACGAGCAGTACTTC
CSVGREPGYEQYF
>14|NA|NA|TRBV19|TRBJ2-6
TGTGCCAGTAGGATCAGCTCTGGGGCCAACGTCCTGACTTTC
CASRISSGANVLTF
>15|TRBD2|NA|TRBV27|TRBJ2-7
TGTGCCAGCAGTTTATCGGGCTCCGGGGGGTACGAGCAGTACTTC
CASSLSGSGGYEQYF
>15|NA|once|TRBV18|TRBJ2-5
TGTGCCAGCTCACCTTCGGCAGGGGCTGGAGAGACCCAGTACTTC
CASSPSAGAGETQYF
>15|TRBD1|NA|TRBV4-3|TRBJ2-7
TGCGCCAGCAGCCAGGACGACAGGGTCTCCTACGAGCAGTACTTC
CASSQDDRVSYEQYF
>13|NA|NA|TRBV5-6|TRBJ2-5
TGTGCCAGCAGGGCGGGGGCTCGGGAGACCCAGTACTTC
CASRAGARETQYF
>15|NA|NA|TRBV7-2|TRBJ2-1
TGTGCCAGCAGCTTGATCATGAGCTCCTACAATGAGCAGTTCTTC
CASSLIMSSYNEQFF
>12|NA|few|TRBV27|TRBJ1-6
TGTGCCAGCAGGACGCAGAGGTCACCCCTCCACTTT
CASRTQRSPLHF
>14|NA|NA|TRBV6-6|TRBJ1-1
TGTGCCAGCAGTTACGACCACAGGGTAATGGATGCTTTCTTT
CASSYDHRVMDAFF
>12|NA|NA|TRBV28|TRBJ1-2
TGTGCCAGCAGGCCCACAGTCTATGGCTACACCTTC
CASRPTVYGYTF
>13|TRBD1|NA|TRBV5-8|TRBJ1-6
TGTGCCTGGGAACTCAGGGGGCATTCACCCCTCCACTTT
CAWELRGHSPLHF
>13|NA|NA|TRBV6-1|TRBJ2-7
TGTGCCACCCTGGGGGACAATACCTACGAGCAGTACTTC
CATLGDNTYEQYF
>13|NA|NA|TRBV7-8|TRBJ1-1
TGTGCCAGCAGCTTAGCGCTGGGCAGTGAAGCTTTCTTT
CASSLALGSEAFF
>12|NA|NA|TRBV11-2|TRBJ1-1
TGTGCCAGCAGCTACAGAAACACTGAAGCTTTCTTT
CASSYRNTEAFF
>15|NA|NA|TRBV5-1|TRBJ2-7
TGCGCCAGCAGCTTGGGACTAGGAAGCTCCTACGAGCAGTACTTC
CASSLGLGSSYEQYF
>11|TRBD1|once|TRBV27|TRBJ2-1
TGTGCCAGCAGTTCAGGGGGTGAGCAGTTCTTC
CASSSGGEQFF
>13|TRBD1|NA|TRBV2|TRBJ2-1
TGTGCCAGCAGTGATGACAGGGCGCATGAGCAGTTCTTC
CASSDDRAHEQFF
>15|TRBD2|NA|TRBV5-4|TRBJ2-5
TGTGCCAGCAGCTTCGCGGGGGGGCTAGGGGAGACCCAGTACTTC
CASSFAGGLGETQYF
>15|TRBD1|NA|TRBV7-3|TRBJ2-3
TGTGCCAGCAGCTTAATGGGACAGACCACAGATACGCAGTATTTT
CASSLMGQTTDTQYF
>17|TRBD2|once|TRBV19|TRBJ2-3
TGTGCCAGTAGTATAGTAAGGGGGACTAGCGGCACAGATACGCAGTATTTT
CASSIVRGTSGTDTQYF
>15|TRBD2|NA|TRBV6-5|TRBJ2-1
TGTGCCAGCGCGACGGGGGGGGGCGCAGGTAATGAGCAGTTCTTC
CASATGGGAGNEQFF
>14|NA|NA|TRBV6-6|TRBJ1-5
TGTGCCAGCAGTTACTCCCCGGGAGTTCAGCCCCAGCATTTT
CASSYSPGVQPQHF
>12|NA|NA|TRBV5-1|TRBJ2-5
TGCGCCAGCAGAGGCGGCAAAGAGACCCAGTACTTC
CASRGGKETQYF
>13|NA|NA|TRBV6-5|TRBJ1-6
TGTGCCAGCAGTGTGGAGGGGAATTCACCCCTCCACTTT
CASSVEGNSPLHF
>13|NA|NA|TRBV4-2|TRBJ2-3
TGTGCCAGCAGCCCTCGGGGAGGCGATACGCAGTATTTT
CASSPRGGDTQYF